The T cell receptor (beta chain) described here comes from a study of cytomegalovirus exposure and HLA in healthy donors. Worth noting for this clone: Its antigen is not known.

Per germline, CDR1 SGDLS and CDR2 YYNGEE. V shed 3 bases, J shed 4 bases, and the junction held 2 bases outside the gene matches. The CDR3 spans 14 residues. Study-wide results and limits: The study flagged approximately 180 TCR beta chains as cytomegalovirus-associated.

Amplification used 60 Vbeta primers and 13 Jbeta primers. Repertoires were generated with immunoSEQ multiplex PCR, while TCRdb's copy carries only in-frame clones and drops some. The sample carries around 140,000 clones, approximately 80% recorded once. Source material: PBMCs. The sequence was collected from a male donor in good health and CMV-seronegative. This sequence joins TRBV9 and TRBJ2-3; 10 bases agree with TRBD2. CDR3 region: CASSEGTSADTQYF. The CDR3 nucleotides read TGTGCCAGCAGCGAGGGGACTAGCGCAGATACGCAGTATTTT.